Shown below are 13 T cell receptor beta chains from a single sample sequenced in a study of blood T cell repertoires in COVID-19. The repertoire was sequenced with immunoSEQ multiplex PCR; TCRdb's copy has only in-frame clones and lacks some. Altogether 150,000 to 200,000 clones are present, roughly 85% being singletons, with the ten largest covering under 2.5%. The sample taken for sequencing was peripheral blood. These receptors all stem from a woman older than 75 with acute or convalescent COVID-19.

This clone turned up a few times. The genes are TRBV24-1 and TRBJ2-3, with 11 bases that match TRBD1. Per germline, CDR1 KGHDR and CDR2 SFDVKD. CDR3 size: 19 residues. V trimming: 5 bases; J trimming: 7 bases; junction bases outside the gene matches: 19. CDR3: CATSVYGGRWTGGMNTQYF. The DNA for the CDR3 is TGTGCCACCAGTGTTTATGGGGGTAGATGGACAGGGGGCATGAATACGCAGTATTTT.

The rearrangement uses TRBV4-1 and TRBJ2-1, with D perhaps matching TRBD2 (6 bases). This CDR3 has 16 amino acids. V was shortened by 1 base and J by 5 bases, with 15 bases between the two germline ends. The germline V gene encodes CDR1 MGHRA and CDR2 YSYEKL. The CDR3 nucleotides are TGCGCCAGCAGCCAAGTGCCAAAATGGAGGGACAATGAGCAGTTCTTC. This encodes CASSQVPKWRDNEQFF.

This clone has just one count. The chain couples TRBV6-6 to TRBJ1-5, with D possibly TRBD1 on 6 matching bases. Germline V gene data show CDR1 as MNHNY and CDR2 as SVGAGI (reference sequence). Deletions cut 1 base from V and 7 bases from J, with 14 bases between. The CDR3 is made up of 15 amino acids. Here the CDR3 DNA reads TGTGCCAGCAGTTACTTTACAGGGCCCGGACAGCCCCAGCATTTT. Translation gives CASSYFTGPGQPQHF.

This clone was detected once. This chain uses TRBV18 with TRBJ2-1; 8 positions match TRBD2. Germline CDR1 KGHSH, CDR2 LQKENI. This CDR3 spans 14 amino acids. V trimming: 3 bases; J trimming: 8 bases; junction bases outside the gene matches: 6. CDR3 region: CASSPLGLVDEQFF. The DNA for the CDR3 is TGTGCCAGCTCACCCCTGGGACTAGTAGATGAGCAGTTCTTC.

This clone was found once. This chain links TRBV19 with TRBJ2-3; D uncertain. The length of the CDR3 is 16 residues. V was cut by 1 base and J by 2 bases, with 13 bases left in between. Germline assignment: CDR1 LNHDA and CDR2 SQIVND (reference sequence). CDR3: CASSIGVLEHTDTQYF. The DNA of the CDR3 is TGTGCCAGTAGTATAGGGGTACTGGAGCACACAGATACGCAGTATTTT.

CDR3: CASSRTGGAQTGELFF. The CDR3 DNA reads as TGTGCCAGCAGCCGCACAGGGGGCGCTCAGACCGGGGAGCTGTTTTTT. V and J are TRBV3-1 (or the pseudogene TRBV3-2) and TRBJ2-2; 9 bases align to TRBD1. This CDR3 spans 16 amino acids. Germline CDR1 is LGHDT and CDR2 is YNNKEL (reference sequence). V lost 4 bases to trimming and J lost 5 bases; unmatched junction nucleotides: 8.

The chain carries TRBV30 and TRBJ2-2; 7 positions agree with TRBD1. This CDR3 is 13 amino acids long. Per the germline V gene, CDR1 is GTSNPN and CDR2 is SVGIG (reference sequence). With 3 bases clipped from V and 5 bases from J, the junction kept 3 bases outside the gene matches. CDR3 nucleotide sequence: TGTGCCTGGAGCCACAGGGGTACCGGGGAGCTGTTTTTT. Its protein product is CAWSHRGTGELFF.

A remark on this clone: It is unclear where the CDR3 begins or ends on the DNA, so no DNA is shown, and the CDR3 is as TCRdb lists it. The rearrangement joins TRBV21-1 to TRBJ1-5; the D call of TRBD1 is as the table states it, not checked on the DNA. TRBV21-1 is recorded as a pseudogene. The CDR3 sequence runs 21 residues, both termini included. This CDR3 is CASSKGFGQGNELAPNQPQHF.

The chain employs TRBV19 and TRBJ2-2, with 9 bases identical to TRBD1. J gave up 0 bases and V 3 bases, and 8 bases lay outside the gene matches. The germline V gene has CDR1 LNHDA and CDR2 SQIVND (reference sequence). The CDR3 sequence is 18 residues long. The CDR3, as DNA: TGTGCCAGTAGTATCCGGGGACAGGGTTACTCGAACACCGGGGAGCTGTTTTTT. It translates to CASSIRGQGYSNTGELFF.

V gene TRBV3-1 (or the pseudogene TRBV3-2) combines with J gene TRBJ1-3, with TRBD1 as a possible D gene (5 bases). Germline CDR1 and CDR2: LGHDT and YNNKEL (reference sequence). The CDR3 covers 15 residues. V dropped 0 bases and J dropped 3 bases, with 9 bases sitting between them. CDR3 DNA sequence: TGTGCCAGCAGCCAAGAGGCCCAGGGTGGAAACACCATATATTTT. Translation: CASSQEAQGGNTIYF.

The CDR3 sequence: CASSDRVAGNTIYF. The CDR3 DNA sequence: TGTGCCAGCAGCGACAGGGTTGCCGGAAACACCATATATTTT. The chain uses TRBV6-2 or TRBV6-3 and TRBJ1-3; 7 bases are shared with TRBD1. V lost 6 bases and J lost 4; bases outside the gene matches: 6. Germline CDR1 reads MNHEY; CDR2 reads SVGEGT. This CDR3 has 14 amino acids.

This clone was found a few times. The rearrangement uses TRBV5-1 and TRBJ2-7; D remains ambiguous. The V gene lost 0 bases and the J gene lost 3 bases, with 10 bases spanning the gap. CDR3 length: 14 residues. Germline CDR1 reads SGHRS; CDR2 reads YFSETQ. The CDR3 coding sequence is TGCGCCAGCAGCTTGGGACTCCCCAGCTACGAGCAGTACTTC. The encoded protein is CASSLGLPSYEQYF. Based on the CDR3 plus reference TRBV5-1 and TRBJ2-7, the full variable domain is KAGVTQTPRYLIKTRGQQVTLSCSPISGHRSVSWYQQTPGQGLQFLFEYFSETQRNKGNFPGRFSGRQFSNSRSEMNVSTLELGDSALYLCASSLGLPSYEQYFGPGTRLTVT.

This chain joins TRBV6-2 or TRBV6-3 and TRBJ2-4; no firm D call. Germline V gives CDR1 MNHEY, CDR2 SVGEGT. V was shortened by 4 bases and J by 3 bases, with 13 bases between the two germline ends. The CDR3 consists of 15 residues. This chain's CDR3 is CASSSLEPVKNIQYF. The CDR3 nucleotides are TGTGCCAGCAGTTCCCTCGAGCCCGTCAAAAACATTCAGTACTTC.